This T cell receptor (beta chain) appears in the sequencing data of a study of T and B cells in COVID-19 patients. V lost 2 bases to trimming and J lost 2 bases, with 17 bases between them. The CDR3 sequence is 17 residues long. The germline CDR1 and CDR2 sequences are SGHDT and YYEEEE. Multiplex PCR with BIOMED2 TRB-A/B primer pools amplified TRB rearrangements. MiXCR, run by TCRdb on the multiplex PCR reads, gives a single entry per CDR3 protein. The profile shows around 20,000 distinct CDR3 sequences, 25% to 35% of them singletons. TRB was amplified from about 250-500 ng of blood genomic DNA. By sample fraction, this clonotype is medium-sized. Its cognate antigen is unknown. Study results and limitations: CD4+, regulatory T cell, CD8+ and sorted SARS-CoV-2-responsive or tetramer+ T cells were not yet sequenced. Few blood samples existed from mildly ill patients during symptoms or early in severe cases. Exclusive to the recovered cohort were some 2,300 TCR clusters, 30 to 40 of them with low generation probability. Active COVID-19 showed highly clonal TRB repertoires; recovery showed diversity and richness above healthy donors.

Sequencing was done on a sample of blood. The receptor's source is a human donor who had recovered from COVID-19. The chain employs TRBV5-6 and TRBJ2-1, with D hard to call. Here the CDR3 DNA reads TGTGCCAGCAGCTTCGGTTACCGCATGGCTACCTACAATGAGCAGTTCTTC. Translation: CASSFGYRMATYNEQFF.